The sequence of this TCR beta chain was determined in a study of blood T cell repertoires in COVID-19. For the study at large: PBMCs, B-cell-depleted T cells, or T cells were the source of the cDNA or gDNA that made up the material.

The protocol was immunoSEQ multiplex PCR, while the TCRdb copy is restricted to in-frame clones and leaves out a portion. Seen here are 430,000 or so clones, 70% to 90% observed once, and the top ten hold 1.4%. V shed 4 bases, J shed 7 bases, and the junction held 7 bases outside the gene matches. The germline V gene encodes CDR1 MDHEN and CDR2 SYDVKM. The CDR3 has 15 amino acids. Participant-reported clinical history was the basis for cohort assignment. Exposed participants came across a COVID-19 case within 2 weeks before study entry. V is TRBV28 and J is TRBJ2-1; 10 bases are a match to TRBD2. The sample was PBMCs or T cells enriched from blood (not recorded which). The receptor was isolated from a woman between 18 and 29 years old who had been exposed to COVID-19. CDR3 in DNA: TGTGCCAGCAGTTCCCAGCGGGGGGGAATAAATGAGCAGTTCTTC. The encoded protein is CASSSQRGGINEQFF.